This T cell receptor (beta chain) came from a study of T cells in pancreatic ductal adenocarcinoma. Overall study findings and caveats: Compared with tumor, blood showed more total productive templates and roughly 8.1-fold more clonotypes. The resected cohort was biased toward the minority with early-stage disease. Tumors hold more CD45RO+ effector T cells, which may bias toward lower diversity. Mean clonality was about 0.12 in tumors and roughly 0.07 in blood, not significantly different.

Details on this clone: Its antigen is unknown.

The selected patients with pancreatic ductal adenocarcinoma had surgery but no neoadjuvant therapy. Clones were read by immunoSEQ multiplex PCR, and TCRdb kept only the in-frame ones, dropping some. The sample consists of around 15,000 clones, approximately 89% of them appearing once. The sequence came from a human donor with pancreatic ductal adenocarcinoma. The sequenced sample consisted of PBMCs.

The CDR3 reads CASSEAGGRGAFF. The CDR3 DNA reads as TGTGCCAGCAGTGAAGCGGGGGGGCGTGGAGCTTTCTTT. V gene TRBV2 combines with J gene TRBJ1-1; a weak D match, TRBD1 (6 bases). The ends were cut back, 0 bases at V and 10 bases at J, with 12 bases in the middle. The CDR3 has 13 amino acids. Germline V CDR1 and CDR2: SNHLY, FYNNEI.